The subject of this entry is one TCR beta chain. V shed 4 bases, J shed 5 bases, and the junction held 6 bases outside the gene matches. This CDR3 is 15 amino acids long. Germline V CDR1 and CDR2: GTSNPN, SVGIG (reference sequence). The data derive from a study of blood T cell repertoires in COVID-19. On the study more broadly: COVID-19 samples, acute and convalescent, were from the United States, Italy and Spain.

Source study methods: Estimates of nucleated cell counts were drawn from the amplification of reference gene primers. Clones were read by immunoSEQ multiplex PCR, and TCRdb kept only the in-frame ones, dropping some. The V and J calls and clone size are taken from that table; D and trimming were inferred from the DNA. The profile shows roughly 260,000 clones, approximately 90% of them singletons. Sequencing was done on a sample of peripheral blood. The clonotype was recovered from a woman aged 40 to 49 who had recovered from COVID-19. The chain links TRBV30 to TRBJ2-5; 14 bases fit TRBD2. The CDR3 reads CAWTQGLAGVETQYF. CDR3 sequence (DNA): TGTGCCTGGACCCAGGGACTAGCGGGAGTTGAGACCCAGTACTTC.